The present entry profiles one T cell receptor (beta chain) with its context. A much larger clone differs from this one at a single base, so this may be a read error. The data derive from a study of blood T cells in healthy people across ages. A second PCR, run for about 7 to 12 cycles, used a sample-barcoded 5' primer plus a J-beta primer mix. TCRdb passed the 5' RACE reads through MiXCR, listing each CDR3 protein once. Of 550,000 to 800,000 distinct CDR3 sequences listed, less than 40% are singletons. The receptor comes from a woman of 80 years or more in good health. The sample taken for sequencing was blood.

The CDR3 sequence is CATSRGSGAGSEQYF. The CDR3 DNA reads TGTGCCACCAGCAGAGGTAGCGGGGCGGGTTCTGAGCAGTACTTC. This chain connects TRBV15 to TRBJ2-7; 8 nucleotides agree with TRBD2. Trimming removed 1 base from V and 7 bases from J; junction bases left unmatched: 9. Germline assignment: CDR1 LNHNV and CDR2 YYDKDF (reference sequence). This CDR3 region has 15 residues. The entire variable domain, with the rest obtained from reference TRBV15 and TRBJ2-7, is as follows: DAMVIQNPRYQVTQFGKPVTLSCSQTLNHNVMYWYQQKSSQAPKLLFHYYDKDFNNEADTPDNFQSRRPNTSFCFLDIRSPGLGDTAMYLCATSRGSGAGSEQYFGPGTRLTVT.